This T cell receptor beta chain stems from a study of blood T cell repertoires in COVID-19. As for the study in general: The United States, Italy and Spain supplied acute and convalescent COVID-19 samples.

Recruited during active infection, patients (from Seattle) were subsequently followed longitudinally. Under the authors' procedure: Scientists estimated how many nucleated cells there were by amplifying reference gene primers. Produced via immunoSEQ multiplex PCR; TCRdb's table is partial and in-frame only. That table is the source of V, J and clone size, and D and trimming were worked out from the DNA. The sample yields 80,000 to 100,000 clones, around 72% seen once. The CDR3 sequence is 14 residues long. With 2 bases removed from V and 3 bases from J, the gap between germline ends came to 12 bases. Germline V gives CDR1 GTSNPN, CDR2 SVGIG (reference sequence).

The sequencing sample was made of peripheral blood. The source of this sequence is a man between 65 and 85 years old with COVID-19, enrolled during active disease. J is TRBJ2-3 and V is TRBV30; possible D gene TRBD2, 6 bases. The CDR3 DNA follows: TGTGCCTGGAGTACTGCGGGGAGGACAGATACGCAGTATTTT. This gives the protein CAWSTAGRTDTQYF. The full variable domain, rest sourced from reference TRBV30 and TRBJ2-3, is SQTIHQWPATLVQPVGSPLSLECTVEGTSNPNLYWYRQAAGRGLQLLFYSVGIGQISSEVPQNLSASRPQDRQFILSSKKLLLSDSGFYLCAWSTAGRTDTQYFGPGTRLTVL.